This is a list of T cell receptor beta chains from one sample in a study of blood T cell repertoires in COVID-19. The assay was immunoSEQ multiplex PCR, and TCRdb's table has in-frame clones only and misses some. The sample holds about 350,000 clones; roughly 86% are singletons and the top ten take approximately 0.93%. Sequences were obtained from PBMCs or T cells enriched from blood (not recorded which). The source is a woman in her 30s who had been exposed to COVID-19. Each CDR3 is given without its conserved first and last residue. Size is omitted from some rows. Given values are once, few, many or a class for expanded clones.

V | size | length | CDR3
TRBV6-5 | - | 13 | ASSYSRDRVKKQY
TRBV5-1 | - | 12 | ASTLGLAGNEQF
TRBV7-2 | - | 12 | ASSRDRDRDTQY
TRBV27 | - | 13 | ASGSGLAGVNEQF
TRBV5-1 | - | 13 | ASTLLVGENNEQF
TRBV2 | - | 12 | ASSDAGFDSPLH
TRBV14 | - | 13 | ASSQILGQGNGYT
TRBV21-1 | once | 18 | ASSKLSTSGSLTLGETQY
TRBV28 | - | 14 | ASSPQAAGGANEQF
TRBV5-4 | - | 10 | ASTRLTGELF
TRBV14 | - | 14 | ASSHLTGTSPGEQY
TRBV3-1/TRBV3-2 | - | 11 | ASSQGQFYGYT
TRBV5-1 | - | 16 | ASSLTTSGRAPGHEQY
TRBV14 | - | 15 | ASSQDGSQQPNYGYT
TRBV12-5 | - | 11 | ASVRGLGYGYT
TRBV5-1 | - | 10 | ASSWTDDEQY
TRBV7-6 | - | 15 | ASSLARAESSYNEQF
TRBV27 | - | 12 | ASSSTGGRETQY
TRBV9 | few | 14 | ASSAGGLAGVGEQY
TRBV5-1 | - | 13 | ASSLAPSLYNEQF
TRBV28 | - | 13 | ASSPPTGGTQPQH
TRBV7-9 | - | 13 | ASSLSGIRTGELF